The 30 T cell receptor beta chains below come from one sample, sequenced in a study of T cell repertoires in cytomegalovirus infection. Their antigens are not known. TCRdb reanalysed the reads using MiXCR and keeps one entry per CDR3 protein. The sample consists of 250,000 to 300,000 distinct CDR3 sequences, under 25% of them appearing once. Sequencing was performed on cultured PBMCs, taken from culture after CMV antigen stimulation. Receptors originate from a human donor in good health (CMV status not recorded). Some clones in this sample may be carry-over from other donors' samples.

This clonotype was observed many times. V is TRBV6-2 or TRBV6-3 and J is TRBJ2-1; TRBD2 might be the D (6 bases). Germline values: CDR1 MNHEY, CDR2 SVGEGT. V gave up 9 bases and J gave up 8 bases, with 17 bases separating them. This CDR3 spans 13 amino acids. In DNA form, the CDR3 reads TGTGCCAGTAGGACGGGACTCTTGTATGAGCAGTTCTTC. Amino acid sequence: CASRTGLLYEQFF.

This clonotype has a handful of counts. This chain joins TRBV6-5 and TRBJ1-1, with D perhaps matching TRBD1 (5 bases). V lost 4 bases to trimming and J lost 0 bases, with 18 bases between them. CDR3 length equals 17 residues. Per germline, CDR1 MNHEY and CDR2 SVGAGI. CDR3 nucleotide sequence: TGTGCCAGCAGTTCCCTGTCGAAGGGGAAATTGAACACTGAAGCTTTCTTT. Encoded protein: CASSSLSKGKLNTEAFF.

V gene TRBV6-5 combines with J gene TRBJ2-2, with D perhaps matching TRBD2 (5 bases). V lost 2 bases and J 5 bases, leaving 15 bases between the germline ends. The CDR3 is 16 amino acids. Per germline, CDR1 MNHEY and CDR2 SVGAGI. The DNA of the CDR3 is TGTGCCAGCAGTTACCAAGGGCCGTCGGGAACCGGGGAGCTGTTTTTT. This encodes CASSYQGPSGTGELFF.

This clonotype was seen a handful of times. The V and J genes are TRBV24-1 and TRBJ1-1; 11 bases line up with TRBD1. Germline values: CDR1 KGHDR, CDR2 SFDVKD. This CDR3 spans 16 amino acids. V lost 3 bases to trimming and J lost 1 base; unmatched junction nucleotides: 3. CDR3 region: CATSDGGQGGNTEAFF. The CDR3 DNA reads as TGTGCCACCAGTGATGGGGGACAGGGGGGGAACACTGAAGCTTTCTTT.

In this sample, this clonotype turned up a few times. The V call is TRBV4-1, the J call TRBJ1-4; D remains ambiguous. Germline V lookup: CDR1 MGHRA, CDR2 YSYEKL. V lost 3 bases, J lost 4 bases, and 9 bases lay in between. CDR3 length: 14 residues. CDR3 region: CASSQRQFNEKLFF. Written as DNA, the CDR3 is TGCGCCAGCAGCCAGAGGCAGTTTAATGAAAAACTGTTTTTT.

The sample holds many counts of this clonotype. J is TRBJ2-7 and V is TRBV7-2, with D unresolved. CDR1 SGHTA and CDR2 FQGNSA come from the germline V gene. V lost 3 bases to trimming and J lost 3 bases, with 15 bases between them. This CDR3 is built from 15 residues. Here the CDR3 DNA reads TGTGCCAGCAGCTTGTTAGGTGGTAGGTTCTACGAGCAGTACTTC. This gives the protein CASSLLGGRFYEQYF.

This clonotype was observed a handful of times. The CDR3, as DNA: TGTGCCAGTAAGGGGGGGGGCGGCAATCAGCCCCAGCATTTT. The encoded protein is CASKGGGGNQPQHF. The rearrangement joins TRBV19 to TRBJ1-5; a weak D match, TRBD1 (6 bases). V was pared by 7 bases and J by 2 bases, with 12 bases between. Germline lookup yields CDR1 LNHDA and CDR2 SQIVND (reference sequence). This CDR3 is 14 amino acids long.

The rearrangement links TRBV15 to TRBJ2-5; perhaps TRBD1 as D (7 bases). Trimming left V 4 bases short and J 2 bases short, with 14 bases between. The CDR3 has 15 residues. The germline CDR1 and CDR2 sequences are LNHNV and YYDKDF (reference sequence). In DNA, the CDR3 is TGTGCCACCAGCAATCCACAGGGGACTCAAGAGACCCAGTACTTC. Translating it yields CATSNPQGTQETQYF.

This clonotype was found many times. J is TRBJ2-1 and V is TRBV4-1; 10 nucleotides agree with TRBD2. This CDR3 spans 16 amino acids. Germline CDR1 reads MGHRA; CDR2 reads YSYEKL. The J segment lost 3 bases and the V segment lost 1 base, leaving 3 bases of the junction unmatched. CDR3 DNA sequence: TGCGCCAGCAGCCAAGGGACTAGCGGCTTCTACAATGAGCAGTTCTTC. Its protein is CASSQGTSGFYNEQFF.

This chain uses TRBV2 with TRBJ2-7; 11 nucleotides agree with TRBD1. The germline V gene encodes CDR1 SNHLY and CDR2 FYNNEI. The CDR3 is 16 residues long. Germline trimming cut 4 bases from V and 2 bases from J; bases unmatched to any gene: 7. The CDR3 loop is CASSGPRDRGTYEQYF. The CDR3 coding sequence is TGTGCCAGCAGTGGTCCCCGGGACAGGGGGACCTACGAGCAGTACTTC.

This clonotype was seen only a few times. The chain links TRBV28 to TRBJ2-1, with D maybe TRBD2 (6 bases). Trimming cost V 11 bases and J 4 bases, with 9 bases left between them. The CDR3 sequence is 11 residues long. Germline CDR1 reads MDHEN; CDR2 reads SYDVKM. This CDR3 reads CAAGGYNEQFF. DNA of the CDR3: TGTGCCGCTGGAGGGTACAATGAGCAGTTCTTC.

This clonotype was seen more than once but under ten times. The V gene is TRBV5-4, the J gene TRBJ2-3; no clear D gene. Between the trimmed V and J ends, which lost 4 bases and 3 bases, there was a span of 12 bases. The CDR3 consists of 14 residues. From germline, CDR1 is SGHNT and CDR2 YYREEE (reference sequence). The CDR3 region has the DNA TGTGCCAGCAGCATATCGAGCGTGACAGATACGCAGTATTTT. Translated: CASSISSVTDTQYF.

The rearrangement joins TRBV12-3 or TRBV12-4 to TRBJ1-2; D call uncertain. The CDR3 consists of 13 residues. V shed 7 bases and J shed 4 bases, with 13 bases lying between them. The CDR3 DNA follows: TGTGCCAGCACCGACTACGTGGGCTATGGCTACACCTTC. Its protein product is CASTDYVGYGYTF.

The V gene is TRBV28, the J gene TRBJ2-3, with 8 bases identical to TRBD2. From germline, CDR1 is MDHEN and CDR2 SYDVKM. The CDR3 sequence is 16 residues long. The V gene end was trimmed by 5 bases and the J gene end by 5 bases; junction bases not matched to a gene: 12. The CDR3 loop reads CASSSGSSSKLDTQYF. CDR3 DNA: TGTGCCAGCAGTAGCGGGAGCAGTAGCAAGTTAGATACGCAGTATTTT. The full variable domain, completed using reference TRBV28 and TRBJ2-3, is DVKVTQSSRYLVKRTGEKVFLECVQDMDHENMFWYRQDPGLGLRLIYFSYDVKMKEKGDIPEGYSVSREKKERFSLILESASTNQTSMYLCASSSGSSSKLDTQYFGPGTRLTVL.

This clonotype was counted only a few times. The genes are TRBV28 and TRBJ2-7; 8 nucleotides agree with TRBD1. Germline lookup yields CDR1 MDHEN and CDR2 SYDVKM. The CDR3 is 14 residues long. J lost 7 bases, V lost 1 base, and 6 bases had no gene match. CDR3 protein: CASSLLVRGQEQYF. The CDR3 DNA reads as TGTGCCAGCAGTTTATTGGTCAGGGGGCAAGAGCAGTACTTC. The entire variable domain, with the rest obtained from reference TRBV28 and TRBJ2-7, is as follows: DVKVTQSSRYLVKRTGEKVFLECVQDMDHENMFWYRQDPGLGLRLIYFSYDVKMKEKGDIPEGYSVSREKKERFSLILESASTNQTSMYLCASSLLVRGQEQYFGPGTRLTVT.

The chain links TRBV4-2 to TRBJ2-5; D is possibly TRBD1 or TRBD2 (6 bases each). There are 18 residues in the CDR3. Germline V gene sequence: CDR1 LGHNA, CDR2 YNFKEQ. Trimming shortened V by 1 base and J by 4 bases, and 22 bases separated the two germline ends. The CDR3 is CASSQVGKQGHGGETQYF. The CDR3 DNA follows: TGTGCCAGCAGCCAAGTGGGCAAACAGGGACACGGGGGAGAGACCCAGTACTTC.

This clonotype was seen a single time. The chain carries TRBV20-1 and TRBJ2-5; 8 positions agree with TRBD2. The CDR3 has 14 residues. Germline CDR1 and CDR2: DFQATT and SNEGSKA (reference sequence). V gave up 2 bases and J gave up 4 bases; unmatched junction bases: 6. This chain's CDR3 is CSARPSGRRETQYF. The CDR3 coding sequence is TGCAGTGCTAGACCTAGCGGGCGCCGAGAGACCCAGTACTTC.

This clonotype was seen ten or more times. The CDR3, as DNA: TGTGCCAGCACCGCGACAGGGGCATACAATGAGCAGTTCTTC. This encodes CASTATGAYNEQFF. The chain recombines TRBV7-2 with TRBJ2-1, with 8 bases identical to TRBD1. Germline-derived CDR1 and CDR2 are SGHTA and FQGNSA. The CDR3 is 14 residues long. V trimming: 7 bases; J trimming: 4 bases; junction bases outside the gene matches: 6.

This clonotype has ten or more counts. This sequence joins TRBV12-3 or TRBV12-4 and TRBJ1-1; D uncertain. Trimming shortened V by 2 bases and J by 5 bases, and 12 bases separated the two germline ends. This CDR3 has 14 amino acids. The CDR3 nucleotides are TGTGCCAGCAGTTTAAAGCAGGATCGAACTGAAGCTTTCTTT. This gives the protein CASSLKQDRTEAFF.

Notes on this clonotype: The junction does not match germline at one end; this may be a read error. The rearrangement joins TRBV4-1 to TRBJ2-7; perhaps D is TRBD1 or TRBD2 (5 bases each). Per the germline V gene, CDR1 is MGHRA and CDR2 is YSYEKL. This CDR3 contains 15 residues. The CDR3 DNA sequence: TGCGCCAGCAGCCAAAGAGGGACCAACTCCGACGAGCAGTACTTC. Protein: CASSQRGTNSDEQYF.

This clonotype has just a few counts. The CDR3 region has the DNA TGTGCCAGCAGCCCACAGGGGGCATCAGAGACCCAGTACTTC. This gives the protein CASSPQGASETQYF. This chain connects TRBV7-6 to TRBJ2-5, with 9 bases aligning to TRBD1. The CDR3 has 14 amino acids. J was trimmed by 4 bases and V by 5 bases; bases with no gene match: 5. From germline, CDR1 is SGHVS and CDR2 FNYEAQ.

There are a few counts of this clonotype. The CDR3: CASSLDRGVGYTF. CDR3 DNA sequence: TGTGCCAGCAGCCTGGACAGGGGAGTTGGCTACACCTTC. J is TRBJ1-2 and V is TRBV12-3 or TRBV12-4; the match to TRBD1 covers 9 bases. The CDR3 loop spans 13 amino acids. Losses at the gene ends were 6 bases for V and 7 bases for J; bases not matched to a gene: 6.

The gene calls are TRBV23-1 and TRBJ2-7; TRBD2 is a possible D gene (5 bases). TRBV23-1 is an open reading frame, and its role is uncertain. This CDR3 has 14 amino acids. V lost 4 bases and J lost 4, with 14 bases in between. The CDR3: CASSRYRERYEQYF. The CDR3 nucleotides read TGCGCCAGCAGTCGGTATAGGGAGAGGTACGAGCAGTACTTC.

The chain has TRBV5-8 and TRBJ2-3; no clear D gene. The CDR3 covers 15 residues. V shed 0 bases and J shed 0 bases, with 8 bases lying between them. CDR1 and CDR2 from the germline V gene are SGHTS and YDEGEE. The CDR3 nucleotides read TGTGCCAGCAGCTTGGCGACGGGTAGCACAGATACGCAGTATTTT. It yields the protein CASSLATGSTDTQYF. Filled out from reference TRBV5-8 and TRBJ2-3, the complete variable domain reads EAGVTQSPTHLIKTRGQQATLRCSPISGHTSVYWYQQALGLGLQFLLWYDEGEERNRGNFPPRFSGRQFPNYSSELNVNALELEDSALYLCASSLATGSTDTQYFGPGTRLTVL.

V gene TRBV7-2 combines with J gene TRBJ2-5, with D unclear. CDR3 length equals 12 residues. Germline loops: CDR1 SGHTA, CDR2 FQGNSA. Trimming left V 4 bases short and J 5 bases short, with 8 bases between. CDR3 bases: TGTGCCAGCAGCTCAAGCTGGGAGACCCAGTACTTC. Residues: CASSSSWETQYF.

The chain is built from TRBV28 and TRBJ2-1; D possibly matches TRBD1 or TRBD2 (5 bases each). Germline V gene sequence: CDR1 MDHEN, CDR2 SYDVKM. CDR3 size: 14 residues. V lost 6 bases and J lost 2, with 11 bases in between. The CDR3 sequence is CASSLGVTYNEQFF. The CDR3 DNA sequence: TGTGCCAGCAGCTTGGGGGTAACCTACAATGAGCAGTTCTTC.

This clonotype was detected a few times. This CDR3 reads CASSLGLAGEQFF. The DNA for the CDR3 is TGTGCCAGCAGCCTGGGGCTAGCCGGTGAGCAGTTCTTC. V gene TRBV7-3 combines with J gene TRBJ2-1, with D perhaps being TRBD1 or TRBD2 (5 bases each). This CDR3 contains 13 residues. Germline CDR1 is SGHTA and CDR2 is FQGTGA. The V gene lost 5 bases and the J gene lost 9 bases, with 14 bases spanning the gap.

The CDR3 DNA reads TGTGCCAGCAGTTCCAGGGGAAACTATAATTCACCCCTCCACTTT. Its translation: CASSSRGNYNSPLHF. The genes are TRBV11-2 and TRBJ1-6, with a tentative D call TRBD1 (6 bases). The CDR3 is made up of 15 amino acids. Trimming removed 6 bases at V and 3 bases at J, with 12 bases between. Germline CDR1 reads SGHAT; CDR2 reads FQNNGV.

V and J are TRBV7-6 and TRBJ2-5; no firm D call. The CDR3 is made up of 15 amino acids. Trimming pared 4 bases from V and 1 base from J, leaving 13 bases between. CDR1 SGHVS and CDR2 FNYEAQ come from the germline V gene. CDR3 coding DNA: TGTGCCAGCAGCTCTGGCCCCTTGACCCAAGAGACCCAGTACTTC. Translating gives CASSSGPLTQETQYF. Supplemented by reference TRBV7-6 and TRBJ2-5, the full variable domain reads GAGVSQSPRYKVTKRGQDVALRCDPISGHVSLYWYRQALGQGPEFLTYFNYEAQQDKSGLPNDRFSAERPEGSISTLTIQRTEQRDSAMYRCASSSGPLTQETQYFGPGTRLLVL.

V usage is TRBV20-1 and J usage is TRBJ2-5; 7 bases line up with TRBD1. CDR1 is DFQATT and CDR2 is SNEGSKA in the germline V gene (reference sequence). The CDR3 runs to 16 residues. Trimming removed 1 base from V and 5 bases from J; junction bases left unmatched: 13. The CDR3 nucleotides read TGCAGTGCTAGAGGATTGTACAGGGGTCCAAGGGAGACCCAGTACTTC. This codes for CSARGLYRGPRETQYF.